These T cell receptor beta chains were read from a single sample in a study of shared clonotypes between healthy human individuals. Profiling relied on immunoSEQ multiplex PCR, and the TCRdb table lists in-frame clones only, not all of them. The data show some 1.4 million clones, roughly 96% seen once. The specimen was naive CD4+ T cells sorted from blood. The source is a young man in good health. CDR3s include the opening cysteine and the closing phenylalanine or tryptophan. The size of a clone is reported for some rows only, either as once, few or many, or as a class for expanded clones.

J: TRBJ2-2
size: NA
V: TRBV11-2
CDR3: CASSWGLAGGNTGELFF

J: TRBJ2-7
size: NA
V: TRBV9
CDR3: CASSVEVYTYEQYF

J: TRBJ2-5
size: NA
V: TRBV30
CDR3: CAWSERPQETQYF

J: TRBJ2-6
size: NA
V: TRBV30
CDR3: CAWSAGSSGANVLTF

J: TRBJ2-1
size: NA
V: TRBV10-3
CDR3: CAIGDITGTSLHEQFF

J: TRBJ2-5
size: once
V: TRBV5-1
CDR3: CASRSGGGETQYF

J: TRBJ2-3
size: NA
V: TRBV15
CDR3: CATRGFRERELDTQYF

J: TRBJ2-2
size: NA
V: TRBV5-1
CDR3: CASSSGLAGYTGELFF

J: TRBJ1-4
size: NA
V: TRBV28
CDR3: CASTPGQGAYYEKLFF

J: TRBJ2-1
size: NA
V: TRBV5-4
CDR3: CASSSRVNEQFF

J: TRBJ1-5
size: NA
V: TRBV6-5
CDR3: CASSRRQGADQPQHF

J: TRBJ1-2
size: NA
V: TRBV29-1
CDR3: CSVEMTGGLGYGYTF

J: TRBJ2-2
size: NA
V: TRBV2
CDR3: CASSERGLAGVWDTGELFF

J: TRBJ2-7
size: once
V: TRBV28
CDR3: CASTLGPSEQYF

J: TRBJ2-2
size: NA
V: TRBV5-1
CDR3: CASQPGNTGELFF